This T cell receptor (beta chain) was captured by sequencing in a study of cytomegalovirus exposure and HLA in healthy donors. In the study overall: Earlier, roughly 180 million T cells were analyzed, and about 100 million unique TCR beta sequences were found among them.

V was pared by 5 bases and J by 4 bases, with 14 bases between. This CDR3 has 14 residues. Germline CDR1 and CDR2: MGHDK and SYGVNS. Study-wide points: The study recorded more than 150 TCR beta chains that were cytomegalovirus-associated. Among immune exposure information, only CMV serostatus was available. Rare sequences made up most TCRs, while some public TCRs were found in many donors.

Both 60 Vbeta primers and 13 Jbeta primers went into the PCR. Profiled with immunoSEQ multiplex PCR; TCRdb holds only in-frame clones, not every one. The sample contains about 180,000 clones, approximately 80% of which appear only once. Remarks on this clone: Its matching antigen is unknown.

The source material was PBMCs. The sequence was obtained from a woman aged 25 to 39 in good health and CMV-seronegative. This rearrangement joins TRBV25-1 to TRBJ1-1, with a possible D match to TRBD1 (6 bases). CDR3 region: CASSRGGALTEAFF. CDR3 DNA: TGTGCCAGCAGTCGCGGGGGGGCTCTCACTGAAGCTTTCTTT.